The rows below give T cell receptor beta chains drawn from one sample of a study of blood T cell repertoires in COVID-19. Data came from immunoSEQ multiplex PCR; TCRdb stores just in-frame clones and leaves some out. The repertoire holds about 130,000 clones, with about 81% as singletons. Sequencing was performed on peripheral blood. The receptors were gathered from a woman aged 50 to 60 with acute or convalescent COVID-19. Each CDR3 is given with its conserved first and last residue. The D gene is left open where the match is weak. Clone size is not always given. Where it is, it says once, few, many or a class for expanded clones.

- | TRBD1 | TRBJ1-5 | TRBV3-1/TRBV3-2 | CASSQQTGAYQPQHF | TGTGCCAGCAGCCAACAGACAGGGGCATATCAGCCCCAGCATTTT
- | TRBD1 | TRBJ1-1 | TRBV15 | CATSRVDRDDTEAFF | TGTGCCACCAGCAGAGTGGACAGGGATGACACTGAAGCTTTCTTT
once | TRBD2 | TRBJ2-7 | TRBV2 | CASSWTSGSDEQYF | TGTGCCAGCAGCTGGACTAGCGGGAGCGACGAGCAGTACTTC
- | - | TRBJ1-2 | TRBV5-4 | CASSLDFSGYGYTF | TGTGCCAGCAGCTTGGATTTTTCCGGGTACGGCTACACCTTC
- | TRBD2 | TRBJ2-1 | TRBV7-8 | CASSSLAGGQNNEQFF | TGTGCCAGCAGCTCTTTAGCGGGAGGCCAGAACAATGAGCAGTTCTTC
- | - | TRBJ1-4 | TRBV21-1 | CASSKVPGKSEKLFF | TGTGCCAGCAGCAAAGTGCCGGGTAAGAGTGAAAAACTGTTTTTT
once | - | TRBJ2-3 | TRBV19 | CASSIQATDTQYF | TGTGCCAGTAGTATCCAGGCCACAGATACGCAGTATTTT
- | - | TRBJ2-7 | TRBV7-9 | CASSQILGKAYEQYF | TGTGCCAGCAGCCAGATTTTGGGCAAGGCCTACGAGCAGTACTTC
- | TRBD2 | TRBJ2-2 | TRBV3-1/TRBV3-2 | CASSLRTSGGFGELFF | TGTGCCAGCAGCCTCCGAACTAGCGGGGGATTCGGGGAGCTGTTTTTT
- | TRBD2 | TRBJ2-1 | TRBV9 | CASSTPGGAGNEQFF | TGTGCCAGCAGCACCCCGGGGGGGGCCGGGAATGAGCAGTTCTTC
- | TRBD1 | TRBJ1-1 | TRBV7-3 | CASSLVPGQPFTEAFF | TGTGCCAGCAGCTTAGTCCCGGGACAGCCCTTCACTGAAGCTTTCTTT
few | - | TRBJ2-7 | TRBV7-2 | CASSLELWGSGYEQYF | TGTGCCAGCAGCTTAGAACTTTGGGGATCGGGGTACGAGCAGTACTTC
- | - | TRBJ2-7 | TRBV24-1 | CATSSRWGAPLRYEQYF | TGTGCCACCAGTAGTCGTTGGGGAGCCCCTCTGCGCTACGAGCAGTACTTC
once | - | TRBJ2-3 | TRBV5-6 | CASRDSGPVEGTDTQYF | TGTGCCAGCAGGGATTCCGGCCCGGTGGAGGGCACAGATACGCAGTATTTT
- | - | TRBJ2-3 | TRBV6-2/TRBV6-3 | CASSSPARGTDTQYF | TGTGCCAGCAGTTCCCCCGCGCGGGGCACAGATACGCAGTATTTT
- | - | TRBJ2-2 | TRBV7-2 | CASSLGPGPAGELFF | TGTGCCAGCAGCTTGGGCCCAGGGCCGGCCGGGGAGCTGTTTTTT
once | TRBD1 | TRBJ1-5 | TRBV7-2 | CASSWGQGNQPQHF | TGTGCCAGCAGCTGGGGACAGGGGAATCAGCCCCAGCATTTT
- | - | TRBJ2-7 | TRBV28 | CASIEARTYEQYF | TGTGCCAGCATCGAGGCGCGTACCTACGAGCAGTACTTC
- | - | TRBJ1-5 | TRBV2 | CASSELGSRGQPQHF | TGTGCCAGCAGTGAACTTGGTTCAAGGGGGCAGCCCCAGCATTTT
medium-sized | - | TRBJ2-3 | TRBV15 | CATSISGYRTDTQYF | TGTGCCACCAGCATCAGCGGCTACCGCACAGATACGCAGTATTTT
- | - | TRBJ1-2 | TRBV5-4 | CASTPGTPTYGYTF | TGTGCCAGCACCCCCGGGACACCCACCTATGGCTACACCTTC
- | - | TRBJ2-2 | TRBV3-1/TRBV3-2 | CASSQDRIAITYAGELFF | TGTGCCAGCAGCCAAGATAGGATAGCGATTACTTATGCCGGGGAGCTGTTTTTT
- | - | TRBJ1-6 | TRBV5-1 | CASSSGQSNPLHF | TGCGCCAGCAGCTCAGGACAGTCTAATCCCCTCCACTTT
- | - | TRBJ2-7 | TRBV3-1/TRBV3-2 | CASSHQGGTYEQYF | TGTGCCAGCAGCCACCAGGGGGGAACCTACGAGCAGTACTTC
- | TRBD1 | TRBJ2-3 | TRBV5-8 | CASTRDRSTDTQYF | TGTGCCAGCACCCGGGACAGGTCCACAGATACGCAGTATTTT
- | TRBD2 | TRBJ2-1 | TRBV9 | CASSVAPAGANEQFF | TGTGCCAGCAGCGTAGCCCCAGCGGGAGCCAATGAGCAGTTCTTC
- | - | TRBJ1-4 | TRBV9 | CASSLSGGGEKLFF | TGTGCCAGCAGCCTCAGTGGGGGGGGTGAAAAACTGTTTTTT
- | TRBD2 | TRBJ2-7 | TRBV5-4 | CASSSPSGSSYEQYF | TGTGCCAGCAGCTCTCCTAGCGGGTCGTCCTACGAGCAGTACTTC
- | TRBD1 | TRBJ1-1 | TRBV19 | CASSIDRGQAFF | TGTGCCAGTAGTATAGACAGGGGGCAAGCTTTCTTT
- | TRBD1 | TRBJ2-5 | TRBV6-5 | CASGNRGQETQYF | TGTGCCAGCGGAAACAGGGGGCAAGAGACCCAGTACTTC
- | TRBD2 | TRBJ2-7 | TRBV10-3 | CAISEPTSGSLHEQYF | TGTGCCATCAGTGAGCCGACTAGCGGGAGTCTTCACGAGCAGTACTTC
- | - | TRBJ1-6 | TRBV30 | CAWRPGEGSPLHF | TGTGCCTGGAGGCCAGGGGAGGGTTCACCCCTCCACTTT
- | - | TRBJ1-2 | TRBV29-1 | CSVDLGYTF | TGCAGCGTTGATCTTGGCTACACCTTC
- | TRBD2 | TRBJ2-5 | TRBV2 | CASSGASGSGETQYF | TGTGCCAGCAGTGGGGCTAGCGGGAGCGGAGAGACCCAGTACTTC
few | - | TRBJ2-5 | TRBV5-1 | CASRDRPLGETQYF | TGCGCCAGCAGAGACAGGCCCCTGGGGGAGACCCAGTACTTC
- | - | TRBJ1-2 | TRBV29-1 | CSVEFRDKINGYTF | TGCAGCGTTGAGTTTCGGGACAAAATTAATGGCTACACCTTC
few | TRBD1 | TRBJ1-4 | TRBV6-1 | CASSGGQKATNEKLFF | TGTGCCAGCAGTGGGGGACAGAAGGCAACTAATGAAAAACTGTTTTTT
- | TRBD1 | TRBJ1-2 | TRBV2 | CASSQGAYGYTF | TGTGCCAGCAGCCAGGGGGCCTATGGCTACACCTTC
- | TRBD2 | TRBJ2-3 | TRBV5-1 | CASSFVSTSDDTQYF | TGCGCCAGCAGCTTCGTATCGACTAGCGACGATACGCAGTATTTT
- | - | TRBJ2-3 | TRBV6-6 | CASNWGGARDTQYF | TGTGCCAGCAATTGGGGAGGAGCGAGAGATACGCAGTATTTT
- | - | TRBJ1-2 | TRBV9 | CASSVYPGVQGGYTF | TGTGCCAGCAGCGTATACCCGGGGGTCCAGGGTGGCTACACCTTC
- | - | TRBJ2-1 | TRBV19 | CAPFKGVGTYNEQFF | TGTGCCCCGTTTAAAGGGGTCGGAACCTACAATGAGCAGTTCTTC
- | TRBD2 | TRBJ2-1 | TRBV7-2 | CASRLATDNEQFF | TGTGCCAGCAGACTAGCGACAGACAATGAGCAGTTCTTC
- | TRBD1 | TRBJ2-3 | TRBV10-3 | CAISEGDRGPDTQYF | TGTGCCATCAGTGAGGGGGACAGGGGACCAGATACGCAGTATTTT
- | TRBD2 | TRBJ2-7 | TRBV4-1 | CASSLSTASGIYEQYF | TGCGCCAGCAGCCTCTCCACAGCTAGCGGGATCTACGAGCAGTACTTC